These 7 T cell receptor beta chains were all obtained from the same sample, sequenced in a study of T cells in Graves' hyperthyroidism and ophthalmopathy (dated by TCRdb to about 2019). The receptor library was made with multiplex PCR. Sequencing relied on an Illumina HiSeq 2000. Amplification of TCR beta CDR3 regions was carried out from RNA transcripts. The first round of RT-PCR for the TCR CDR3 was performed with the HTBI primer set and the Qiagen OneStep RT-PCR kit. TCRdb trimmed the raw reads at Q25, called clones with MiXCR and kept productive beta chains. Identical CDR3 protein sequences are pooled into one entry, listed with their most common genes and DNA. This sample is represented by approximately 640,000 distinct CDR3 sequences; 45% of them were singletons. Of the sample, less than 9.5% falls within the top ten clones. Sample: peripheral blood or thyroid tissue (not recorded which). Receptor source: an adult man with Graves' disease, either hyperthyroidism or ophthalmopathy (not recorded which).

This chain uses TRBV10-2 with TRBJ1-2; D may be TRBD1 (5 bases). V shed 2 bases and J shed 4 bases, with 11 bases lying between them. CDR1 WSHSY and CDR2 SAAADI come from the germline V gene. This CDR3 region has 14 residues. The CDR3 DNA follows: TGCGCCAGCAGTGAGGTGCGACAGTCCTATGGCTACACCTTC. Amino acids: CASSEVRQSYGYTF.

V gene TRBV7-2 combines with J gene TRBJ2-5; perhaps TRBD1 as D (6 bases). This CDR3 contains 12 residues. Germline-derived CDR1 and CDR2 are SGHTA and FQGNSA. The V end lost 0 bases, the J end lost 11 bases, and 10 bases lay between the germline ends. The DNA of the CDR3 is TGTGCCAGCAGCTTAGCGACAAGGGGGCAGTACTTC. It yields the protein CASSLATRGQYF.

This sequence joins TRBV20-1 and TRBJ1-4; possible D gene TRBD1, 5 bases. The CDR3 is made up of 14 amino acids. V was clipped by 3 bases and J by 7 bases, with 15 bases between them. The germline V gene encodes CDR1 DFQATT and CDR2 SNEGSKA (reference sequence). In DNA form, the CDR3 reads TGCAGTGCTAGTAACTTAGGGGAGAGTGAAAAACTGTTTTTT. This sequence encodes CSASNLGESEKLFF.

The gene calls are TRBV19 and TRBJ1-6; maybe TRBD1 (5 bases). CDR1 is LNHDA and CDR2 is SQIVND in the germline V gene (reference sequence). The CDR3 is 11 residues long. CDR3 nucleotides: TGTGCTACAGGCTATAATTCACCCCTCCACTTT. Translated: CATGYNSPLHF. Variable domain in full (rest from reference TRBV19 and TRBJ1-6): DGGITQSPKYLFRKEGQNVTLSCEQNLNHDAMYWYRQDPGQGLRLIYYSQIVNDFQKGDIAEGYSVSREKKESFPLTVTSAQKNPTAFYLCATGYNSPLHFGNGTRLTVT.

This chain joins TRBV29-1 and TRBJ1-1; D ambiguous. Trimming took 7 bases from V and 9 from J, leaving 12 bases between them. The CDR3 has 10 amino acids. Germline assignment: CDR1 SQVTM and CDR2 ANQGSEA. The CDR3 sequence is CSGAMTKAFF. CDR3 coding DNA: TGCAGCGGGGCAATGACTAAAGCTTTCTTT.

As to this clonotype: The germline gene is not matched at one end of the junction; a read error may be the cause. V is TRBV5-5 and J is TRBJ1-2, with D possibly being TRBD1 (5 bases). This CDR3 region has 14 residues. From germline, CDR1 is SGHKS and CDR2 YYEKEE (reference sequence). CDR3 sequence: CASSLGPLAYGYTF. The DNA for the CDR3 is TGTGCCAGCAGTTTGGGGCCTCTTGCCTATGGCTACACCTTC.

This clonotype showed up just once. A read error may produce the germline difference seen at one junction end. CDR3 nucleotides: TGTGCCATCAGTGAGCGGCGGGGGGTACAAGAGACCCAGTACTTC. Translating gives CAISERRGVQETQYF. This rearrangement joins TRBV6-5 to TRBJ2-5; TRBD2 matches 8 bases. The CDR3 spans 15 residues. In germline, CDR1 is MNHEY, CDR2 SVGAGI.